This TCR beta chain was sequenced during a study of regulatory T cells in long-lasting Graves disease. Time point here: newly diagnosed GD, antithyroid drugs for less than 3 months. The TCR library used RNA extracted from PBMCs. This clonotype was detected ten times or more. The V and J ends lost 10 bases and 2 bases respectively, with 20 bases between them. The CDR3 covers 15 residues. Germline loops: CDR1 MNHNS, CDR2 SASEGT. Building of the TCR beta libraries involved iRepertoire HTBI primers and Arm-PCR of CDR3 regions. One entry per CDR3 protein, called by TCRdb with MiXCR from the multiplex PCR reads. Of 400,000 to 500,000 distinct CDR3 sequences in the sample, 12% to 15% were seen once. A further study also used this sample, focusing on T cells in Graves' hyperthyroidism and ophthalmopathy. This second study says: Newly diagnosed hyperthyroidism, duration under 2 months, in patients aged 18 to 65.

Specimen: peripheral blood mononuclear cells (PBMCs), collected at new diagnosis, from a patient treated with antithyroid drugs. The sequence was collected from a woman aged 50 to 60 with Graves disease. This chain connects TRBV6-1 to TRBJ2-5; possible D gene TRBD2, 5 bases. Here the CDR3 DNA reads TGTGCCACCACCCCTTCGGAACGAGGGCAAGAGACCCAGTACTTC. Translating gives CATTPSERGQETQYF.